This TCR beta chain appears in the sequencing data of a study of control samples from healthy donors and cancer patients (dated by TCRdb to the early 2020s). CDR1 and CDR2 are drawn from the germline V gene: MGHRA, YSYEKL. V is shortened by 0 bases, J by 9 bases, and the region joining them spans 12 bases. From the cysteine through the phenylalanine, the CDR3 covers 15 amino acids. Only the CDR3 DNA is retained, 45 bases long and in frame from the first base. Regarding this clone: Which antigen it targets is not known. One base away there is no much larger clone; base qualities are not given.

Library construction relied on the immunoSEQ multiplex PCR assay. Sourced from immuneACCESS, this table was stored by TCRdb with only in-frame sequences that have V and J called. A share of the clones is absent; for the studies checked, an unresolved V gene accounts for under half, and the remainder has no known explanation. Within this sample are about 120,000 clones, with over 90% of them counted one time only. The biggest ten clones account for about 2.5% of the sample. The sequence links TRBV4-1 to TRBJ1-6; no D gene can be assigned with confidence. This clonotype was obtained from a man under 40 in good health. Sequencing was done on a sample of blood. CDR3 sequence: CASSQEFRTISPLHF. Read as DNA, the sequence is TGCGCCAGCAGCCAAGAGTTCAGAACCATTTCACCCCTCCACTTT.